A selection of T cell receptor beta chains follows, all from one sample in a study of CD4+ T cells in melanoma. Clones were read by immunoSEQ multiplex PCR, and TCRdb kept only the in-frame ones, dropping some. Among about 15,000 clones listed, about 62% were seen once. Sequencing was done on a sample of cells from a culture (not recorded whether cultured in vitro). Receptor source: a human donor with melanoma. The CDR3 runs from the conserved cysteine through the conserved F or W. D genes are given only for firm matches. Expanded clones are given a class, and other clones once, few, many or no size at all.

d_call j_call v_call clone_size cdr3_aa cdr3_nt
- TRBJ1-2 TRBV10-3 - CAIRQGRKNYGYTF TGTGCCATCAGGCAGGGACGGAAGAACTATGGCTACACCTTC
TRBD2 TRBJ2-1 TRBV6-6 - CASRSRTSGGASEQFF TGTGCCAGCAGGTCGAGGACTAGCGGGGGGGCTAGTGAGCAGTTCTTC
- TRBJ1-2 TRBV14 - CASSHGPSYGYTF TGTGCCAGCAGCCACGGTCCCTCTTATGGCTACACCTTC
- TRBJ2-3 TRBV11-2 - CASSLDPPLERRTDTQYF TGTGCCAGCAGCTTAGATCCCCCTCTGGAGCGACGCACAGATACGCAGTATTTT
- TRBJ1-5 TRBV10-1 - CASRGPEQGNQPQHF TGCGCCAGCAGGGGTCCGGAACAGGGCAATCAGCCCCAGCATTTT
TRBD1 TRBJ2-5 TRBV29-1 - CSVATGGAETQYF TGCAGCGTTGCGACAGGGGGCGCTGAGACCCAGTACTTC
- TRBJ1-1 TRBV5-1 once CASSLGGGPEAFF TGCGCCAGCAGCTTGGGGGGGGGCCCTGAAGCTTTCTTT
- TRBJ1-5 TRBV7-6 few CASSLGVNQPQHF TGTGCCAGCAGCTTAGGGGTCAATCAGCCCCAGCATTTT
TRBD1 TRBJ1-6 TRBV10-3 - CAISGSPGGNSPLHF TGTGCCATCAGTGGTTCCCCAGGGGGAAATTCACCCCTCCACTTT
TRBD2 TRBJ2-1 TRBV29-1 - CSVEDHRRGGDNEQFF TGCAGCGTTGAAGATCATCGCCGGGGGGGAGACAATGAGCAGTTCTTC
- TRBJ1-6 TRBV7-9 - CASSLPGVRNSPLHF TGTGCCAGCAGCTTGCCCGGGGTACGAAATTCACCCCTCCACTTT
TRBD1 TRBJ1-6 TRBV7-9 - CASSAGQGFYNSPLHF TGTGCCAGCAGCGCGGGACAGGGGTTCTATAATTCACCCCTCCACTTT
- TRBJ2-2 TRBV7-2 - CASSLDGLGTGELFF TGTGCCAGCAGCTTAGATGGACTGGGTACCGGGGAGCTGTTTTTT
- TRBJ1-1 TRBV12-5 - CASGLYSDSRAFF TGTGCTAGTGGTCTATACAGCGACTCGCGAGCTTTCTTT
- TRBJ1-2 TRBV9 few CASSGEANFPGYTF TGTGCCAGTTCTGGAGAGGCCAACTTTCCTGGCTACACCTTC
TRBD1 TRBJ2-1 TRBV27 - CASSLSPRDRGLLPPNPQFF TGTGCCAGCAGTTTATCGCCCCGGGACAGGGGGCTGCTACCCCCCAACCCTCAGTTCTTC
- TRBJ2-2 TRBV5-1 - CASSFPGRGTGELFF TGCGCCAGCAGCTTTCCGGGAAGGGGCACCGGGGAGCTGTTTTTT